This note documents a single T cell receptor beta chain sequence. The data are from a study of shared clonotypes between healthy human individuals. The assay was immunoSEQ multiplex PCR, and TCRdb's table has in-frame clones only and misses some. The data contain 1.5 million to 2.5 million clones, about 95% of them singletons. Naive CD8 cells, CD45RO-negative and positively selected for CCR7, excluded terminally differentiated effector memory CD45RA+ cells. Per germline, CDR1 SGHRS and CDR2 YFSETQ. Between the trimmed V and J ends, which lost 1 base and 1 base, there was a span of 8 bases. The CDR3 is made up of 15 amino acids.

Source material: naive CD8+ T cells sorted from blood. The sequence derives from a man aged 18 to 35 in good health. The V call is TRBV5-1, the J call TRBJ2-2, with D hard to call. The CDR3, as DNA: TGCGCCAGCAGCTTGTGGGCAGGGAACACCGGGGAGCTGTTTTTT. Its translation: CASSLWAGNTGELFF.